The following is a T cell receptor beta chain sequence with its context. Its antigen is not identified. One junction end disagrees with the germline gene, perhaps due to a read error. TCRdb re-analysed the 5' RACE reads in MiXCR, keeping a single row per CDR3 protein. This table holds about 57,000 distinct CDR3 sequences, about 26% found once. Study-level points and caveats: Tumor-infiltrating Treg TCR alpha and beta sequences overlapped most with tumor naive CD4+ T cells, then blood naive.

Tregs were sorted as CD4+CD25+CD127-/low cells. CDR1 is SGHAT, CDR2 FQNNGV, per germline. The CDR3 spans 15 residues. Sequencing input: tumor-infiltrating Tregs sorted from the breast tumor. The chain carries TRBV11-2 and TRBJ1-1, with D unclear. The TCR comes from a female donor with breast cancer. The CDR3 sequence: CAGSNRGWLNTEAFF. Written as DNA, the CDR3 is TGTGCCGGCAGCAACAGAGGGTGGTTGAACACTGAAGCTTTCTTT.